Following are 16 T cell receptor beta chains from one sample sequenced in a study of graft-versus-host responses after intestinal transplantation. Produced via immunoSEQ multiplex PCR; TCRdb's table is partial and in-frame only. The sample contains 77,000 or so clones, roughly 90% of which appear only once. Sequencing was performed on PBMCs, taken 98 days after intestinal transplantation. All receptors derive from a human patient who received an intestinal transplant, so some T cells may come from the graft donor.

The chain links TRBV10-3 to TRBJ2-7, with 11 bases aligning to TRBD1. CDR3 length: 18 amino acids. The V and J ends lost 0 bases and 4 bases, in that order; junction bases with no gene match: 11. CDR1 and CDR2 (germline): ENHRY, SYGVKD. The CDR3 DNA reads TGTGCCATCAGTGAGTCGTGGGACAGGGGGGAGCTAGCTTACGAGCAGTACTTC. This gives the protein CAISESWDRGELAYEQYF.

CDR3 region: CASSQDPGGALNEQFF. The CDR3 nucleotides read TGCGCCAGCAGCCAAGATCCGGGGGGGGCCCTTAATGAGCAGTTCTTC. The chain couples TRBV4-1 to TRBJ2-1; TRBD2 agrees at 8 bases. The V gene's germline CDR1 is MGHRA and CDR2 YSYEKL. This CDR3 is 16 amino acids long. V shed 0 bases and J 7 bases; nucleotides not matched to a gene: 8.

The V and J genes are TRBV5-8 and TRBJ2-7; D is perhaps TRBD1 or TRBD2 (5 bases each). CDR3 length equals 11 residues. The ends were cut back, 5 bases at V and 4 bases at J, with 7 bases in the middle. Germline CDR1 SGHTS, CDR2 YDEGEE. The CDR3 is CASRWGYEQYF. The CDR3 nucleotides are TGTGCCAGCAGATGGGGGTACGAGCAGTACTTC.

For the CDR3, the DNA is TGTGCCAGCAGTTTTGGACAGGGTGGGACAGATACGCAGTATTTT. This encodes CASSFGQGGTDTQYF. This sequence joins TRBV6-1 and TRBJ2-3, with TRBD1 matching 8 bases. The CDR3 length is 15 residues. V was pared by 5 bases and J by 3 bases, with 7 bases of the junction left unmatched. Per germline, CDR1 MNHNS and CDR2 SASEGT.

Written as DNA, the CDR3 is TGCGCCAGCAGTGAGAGGAGCGGGAGGGCAATCGAGCAGTACTTC. The encoded protein is CASSERSGRAIEQYF. This chain joins TRBV10-2 and TRBJ2-7; 10 nucleotides agree with TRBD2. CDR1 is WSHSY, CDR2 SAAADI, per germline. The CDR3 runs to 15 residues. V shed 2 bases and J 6 bases; nucleotides not matched to a gene: 7.

The chain links TRBV19 to TRBJ1-1; D possibly corresponds to TRBD1 (5 bases). V lost 6 bases, J lost 1 base, and 15 bases lay in between. Germline V gives CDR1 LNHDA, CDR2 SQIVND (reference sequence). The CDR3 runs to 15 residues. The CDR3: CASRTISRANTEAFF. In nucleotides, the CDR3 is TGTGCCAGTAGGACTATAAGCAGGGCGAACACTGAAGCTTTCTTT. The variable domain in full, with the rest retrieved from reference TRBV19 and TRBJ1-1, is DGGITQSPKYLFRKEGQNVTLSCEQNLNHDAMYWYRQDPGQGLRLIYYSQIVNDFQKGDIAEGYSVSREKKESFPLTVTSAQKNPTAFYLCASRTISRANTEAFFGQGTRLTVV.

The V and J genes are TRBV10-1 and TRBJ2-2; 10 bases are a match to TRBD2. The germline CDR1 and CDR2 sequences are WNHNN and SYGVQD (reference sequence). The V segment lost 4 bases and the J segment 6 bases; nucleotides outside the gene matches: 8. The CDR3 loop spans 16 amino acids. CDR3 sequence reads: CASSALRSGRAGELFF. The CDR3 bases are TGCGCCAGCAGTGCCCTCAGGAGCGGGAGGGCCGGGGAGCTGTTTTTT.

This clone was observed a single time. The rearrangement uses TRBV9 and TRBJ1-4, with 7 bases that match TRBD1. The germline V gene has CDR1 SGDLS and CDR2 YYNGEE. This CDR3 has 15 residues. V was pared by 4 bases and J by 0 bases, with 3 bases of the junction left unmatched. The CDR3 DNA is TGTGCCAGCAGCACGACAGGGACAACTAATGAAAAACTGTTTTTT. This codes for CASSTTGTTNEKLFF.

The V call is TRBV7-9, the J call TRBJ1-1, with a possible D match to TRBD1 (5 bases). CDR1 SEHNR and CDR2 FQNEAQ come from the germline V gene (reference sequence). The CDR3 extends over 12 amino acids. Deletions cut 6 bases from V and 1 base from J, with 6 bases between. CDR3: CASSGTNTEAFF. CDR3 coding DNA: TGTGCCAGCAGTGGGACGAACACTGAAGCTTTCTTT.

The CDR3 loop reads CASSYRASYEQYF. As DNA, the CDR3 is TGTGCCAGCAGTTACAGAGCGTCCTACGAGCAGTACTTC. V is TRBV6-6 and J is TRBJ2-7; D not resolved. Germline CDR1 MNHNY, CDR2 SVGAGI (reference sequence). The CDR3 contains 13 residues. Trimming pared 2 bases from V and 1 base from J, leaving 6 bases between.

The V and J genes are TRBV19 and TRBJ1-1; weak D call: TRBD1 (6 bases). CDR3 size: 12 residues. Between the trimmed V and J ends, which lost 6 bases and 1 base, there was a span of 6 bases. Germline V gives CDR1 LNHDA, CDR2 SQIVND (reference sequence). In DNA, the CDR3 is TGTGCCAGTAGGACAGGGAACACTGAAGCTTTCTTT. Its protein is CASRTGNTEAFF. The variable domain in full, completed from reference TRBV19 and TRBJ1-1, reads DGGITQSPKYLFRKEGQNVTLSCEQNLNHDAMYWYRQDPGQGLRLIYYSQIVNDFQKGDIAEGYSVSREKKESFPLTVTSAQKNPTAFYLCASRTGNTEAFFGQGTRLTVV.

The gene calls are TRBV11-3 and TRBJ2-1; 11 bases match TRBD2. Germline trimming cut 3 bases from V and 8 bases from J; bases unmatched to any gene: 6. This CDR3 is 15 amino acids long. Germline values: CDR1 SGHNT, CDR2 YENEEA. CDR3: CASSFTSGSGYEQFF. The CDR3 DNA is TGTGCCAGCAGCTTTACTAGCGGGAGTGGCTATGAGCAGTTCTTC.

This chain uses TRBV15 with TRBJ2-7; the D call may be TRBD1 or TRBD2 (5 bases each). The CDR3 runs 16 residues. CDR1 and CDR2 from the germline V gene are LNHNV and YYDKDF (reference sequence). The V end lost 3 bases, the J end lost 3 bases, and 18 bases lay between the germline ends. DNA of the CDR3: TGTGCCACCAGCAGTCCCCGGGACGGCCTATTCTACGAGCAGTACTTC. Translated, it gives CATSSPRDGLFYEQYF.

The CDR3 is CASSKGRLSHEQYF. The CDR3 DNA reads as TGTGCCAGCAGCAAGGGACGCCTCTCCCACGAGCAGTACTTC. The chain joins TRBV21-1 to TRBJ2-7. TRBV21-1 corresponds to a pseudogene. CDR3 length: 14 residues.

This rearrangement joins TRBV7-9 to TRBJ2-5, with 9 bases lining up with TRBD1. J gave up 4 bases and V 3 bases, and 3 bases lay outside the gene matches. The CDR3 consists of 14 residues. CDR1 SEHNR and CDR2 FQNEAQ come from the germline V gene (reference sequence). Here the CDR3 DNA reads TGTGCCAGCAGCTTGCTGGACAGGGGAGAGACCCAGTACTTC. This sequence encodes CASSLLDRGETQYF.

This chain joins TRBV30 and TRBJ2-3; TRBD2 agrees at 7 bases. V lost 2 bases, J lost 1 base, and 6 bases stayed unmatched. The germline V gene encodes CDR1 GTSNPN and CDR2 SVGIG (reference sequence). CDR3 length equals 15 residues. CDR3 region: CAWSLSGKRTDTQYF. The CDR3 nucleotides are TGTGCCTGGAGTTTGAGCGGGAAACGCACAGATACGCAGTATTTT. Filled out from reference TRBV30 and TRBJ2-3, the complete variable domain reads SQTIHQWPATLVQPVGSPLSLECTVEGTSNPNLYWYRQAAGRGLQLLFYSVGIGQISSEVPQNLSASRPQDRQFILSSKKLLLSDSGFYLCAWSLSGKRTDTQYFGPGTRLTVL.